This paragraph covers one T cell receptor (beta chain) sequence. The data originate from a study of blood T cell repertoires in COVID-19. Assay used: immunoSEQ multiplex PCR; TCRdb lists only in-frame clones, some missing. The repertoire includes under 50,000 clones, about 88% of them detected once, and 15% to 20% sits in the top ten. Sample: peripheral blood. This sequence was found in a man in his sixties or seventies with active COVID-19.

The CDR3 spells CASSLVGIGAKLFF. The CDR3 DNA reads TGCGCCAGCAGCTTGGTTGGCATAGGGGCAAAACTGTTTTTT. V gene TRBV5-1 combines with J gene TRBJ1-4; TRBD1 might be the D (5 bases). The CDR3 sequence is 14 residues long. The V end was cut by 0 bases, the J end by 10 bases, with 13 bases between. The germline V gene has CDR1 SGHRS and CDR2 YFSETQ.